Each of the 22 T cell receptor beta chains below was sequenced from the same sample in a study of blood T cells in healthy people across ages. Through a sample-barcoded 5' primer and a J-beta primer mix, a second PCR was run for roughly 6 to 12 cycles. TCRdb independently ran MiXCR on the 5' RACE reads; one entry per CDR3 protein. The sample has 800,000 or so distinct CDR3 sequences, about half seen once. Sequencing was carried out using blood. These receptors were collected from an elderly man in good health.

This clonotype was seen more than once but under ten times. The genes are TRBV29-1 and TRBJ1-2; 8 bases map to TRBD1. The trim removed 6 bases at V and 7 bases at J, leaving 10 bases unmatched. CDR3 length: 13 amino acids. Germline loops: CDR1 SQVTM, CDR2 ANQGSEA. This CDR3 reads CSVATGGKGGYTF. For the CDR3, the DNA is TGCAGCGTAGCCACAGGGGGAAAGGGTGGCTACACCTTC.

This clonotype was counted only a few times. This chain links TRBV28 with TRBJ2-3; 9 bases map to TRBD1. Germline CDR1 reads MDHEN; CDR2 reads SYDVKM. There are 16 residues in the CDR3. Losses at the gene ends were 4 bases for V and 2 bases for J; bases not matched to a gene: 7. The CDR3 DNA sequence: TGTGCCAGCAGTTCCACCGGGACAGGGTACACAGATACGCAGTATTTT. Encoded protein: CASSSTGTGYTDTQYF.

This clonotype was counted many times. A read error may explain this, as a much larger clone is one base away. The chain recombines TRBV5-1 with TRBJ2-1, with TRBD2 identical over 9 bases. V lost 3 bases to trimming and J lost 8 bases; unmatched junction nucleotides: 9. Germline V gene sequence: CDR1 SGHRS, CDR2 YFSETQ. There are 15 residues in the CDR3. Here the CDR3 DNA reads TGCGCCAGCAGCTGGGCCGGACTAGCGAATGATGAGCAGTTCTTC. Protein: CASSWAGLANDEQFF.

Details on this clonotype: The germline gene is not matched at one end of the junction; a read error may be the cause. The J gene is TRBJ2-2, the V gene TRBV28, with 7 bases that match TRBD1. The CDR3 spans 12 residues. Germline V gene lookup returns CDR1 MDHEN and CDR2 SYDVKM. CDR3 nucleotide sequence: TGTGTCAGCAGGCAGGGGGCCGGGGAGCTGTTTTTT. It codes for CVSRQGAGELFF.

The chain employs TRBV6-5 and TRBJ2-1; possibly TRBD1 or TRBD2 for D (6 bases each). The CDR3 is made up of 16 amino acids. Between the trimmed V and J ends, which lost 0 bases and 4 bases, there was a span of 13 bases. Germline CDR1 and CDR2: MNHEY and SVGAGI. The CDR3 loop is CASSYSGGAIYNEQFF. CDR3 nucleotide sequence: TGTGCCAGCAGTTACTCCGGGGGCGCGATATACAATGAGCAGTTCTTC.

This chain connects TRBV11-2 to TRBJ2-7; a weak D match, TRBD2 (6 bases). Germline CDR1 and CDR2: SGHAT and FQNNGV. Trimming pared 5 bases from V and 3 bases from J, leaving 11 bases between. CDR3 length: 13 residues. The CDR3 reads CASSVSGVYEQYF. In DNA, the CDR3 is TGTGCCAGCAGCGTTTCGGGGGTCTACGAGCAGTACTTC.

In this sample, this clonotype turned up a few times. The chain carries TRBV3-1 and TRBJ2-3, with no clear D. The V gene's germline CDR1 is LGHDT and CDR2 YNNKEL (reference sequence). With 1 base removed from V and 3 bases from J, the gap between germline ends came to 14 bases. The CDR3 totals 16 residues. CDR3 in amino acids: CASSQGPLVPTDTQYF. The CDR3 nucleotides read TGTGCCAGCAGCCAAGGTCCGCTAGTCCCGACAGATACGCAGTATTTT.

This chain connects TRBV7-9 to TRBJ2-1; D gene unclear. V shed 2 bases and J shed 7 bases, with 21 bases lying between them. Germline values: CDR1 SEHNR, CDR2 FQNEAQ (reference sequence). This CDR3 is 17 amino acids long. The CDR3 reads CASSLQSGDRSDNEQFF. CDR3 bases: TGTGCCAGCAGCTTACAATCTGGAGATCGGTCCGATAATGAGCAGTTCTTC. Filled out from reference TRBV7-9 and TRBJ2-1, the complete variable domain reads DTGVSQNPRHKITKRGQNVTFRCDPISEHNRLYWYRQTLGQGPEFLTYFQNEAQLEKSRLLSDRFSAERPKGSFSTLEIQRTEQGDSAMYLCASSLQSGDRSDNEQFFGPGTRLTVL.

As for this clonotype: This likely comes from a read error, as the CDR3 has no conserved phenylalanine or tryptophan at its end. The V and J genes are TRBV25-1 and TRBJ2-1, with D possibly TRBD2 on 5 matching bases. CDR3 size: 15 residues. Trimming cost V 2 bases and J 0 bases, with 8 bases left between them. Germline V gives CDR1 MGHDK, CDR2 SYGVNS. In DNA, the CDR3 is TGTGCCAGCAGTGAACCTGGGAGCTCCTACAATGAGCAGTTCTTG. Its translation is CASSEPGSSYNEQFL.

This clonotype was observed many times. The chain recombines TRBV4-3 with TRBJ2-5; 8 bases are a match to TRBD1. The CDR3 extends over 16 amino acids. Per the germline V gene, CDR1 is LGHNA and CDR2 is YSLEER. V shed 4 bases, J shed 1 base, and the junction held 8 bases outside the gene matches. CDR3 sequence: CASSLQPGQVQETQYF. Written as DNA, the CDR3 is TGCGCCAGCAGCCTCCAACCGGGACAGGTCCAAGAGACCCAGTACTTC.

A word on this clonotype: One base away lies a much larger clone, so this may be a sequencing read error. The chain joins TRBV28 to TRBJ2-7; either TRBD1 or TRBD2 may supply D (5 bases each). The closer fit of TRBJ2-5 to the DNA end suggests the J call may be wrong. The CDR3 consists of 14 residues. Germline V gene sequence: CDR1 MDHEN, CDR2 SYDVKM. The CDR3, as DNA: TGTACCAGCAGGGTACCGGGACCCAAAGAGACCCAGTACTTC. It yields the protein CTSRVPGPKETQYF.

This clonotype appeared a few times. The chain has TRBV4-2 and TRBJ2-1; 10 bases are shared with TRBD2. The CDR3 is 16 residues long. Trimming cost V 0 bases and J 8 bases; bases outside gene matches: 7. CDR1 is LGHNA, CDR2 YNFKEQ, per germline. CDR3 in DNA: TGTGCCAGCAGCCAAGAGGCTAGCGGGAGAGGATATGAGCAGTTCTTC. It codes for CASSQEASGRGYEQFF.

The chain employs TRBV28 and TRBJ2-5; no clear D. The J call may be wrong; the DNA end is better matched by TRBJ2-7. There are 13 residues in the CDR3. CDR1 is MDHEN and CDR2 is SYDVKM in the germline V gene. The CDR3 protein is CASSADSGNEQYF. DNA for the CDR3: TGTGCCAGCAGTGCAGACTCCGGAAACGAGCAGTACTTC.

This chain joins TRBV29-1 and TRBJ2-5; 9 bases fit TRBD2. The tail of the sequence fits TRBJ2-7 better, so the J call may be wrong. CDR1 is SQVTM, CDR2 ANQGSEA, per germline. The CDR3 loop spans 14 amino acids. CDR3 DNA sequence: TGCAGCGTTGCCGGCAGCGGGAGGAGATCCGAGCAGTACTTC. Translating it yields CSVAGSGRRSEQYF.

The J gene is TRBJ1-1, the V gene TRBV15, with TRBD1 matching over 7 bases. J gave up 2 bases and V 0 bases, and 15 bases lay outside the gene matches. This CDR3 has 19 amino acids. Germline V gene data show CDR1 as LNHNV and CDR2 as YYDKDF (reference sequence). This chain's CDR3 is CATSRDWTGHPGGNTEAFF. Here the CDR3 DNA reads TGTGCCACCAGCAGAGATTGGACAGGACACCCCGGGGGAAACACTGAAGCTTTCTTT.

The chain has TRBV6-2 or TRBV6-3 and TRBJ2-5; 12 bases map to TRBD2. Germline V gene data show CDR1 as MNHEY and CDR2 as SVGEGT. CDR3 length: 14 amino acids. The V gene end was trimmed by 6 bases and the J gene end by 11 bases; junction bases not matched to a gene: 10. The CDR3 DNA reads as TGTGCCAGCAGGTCTGGACTAGCGGGATATGAGCAGTACTTC. Protein sequence: CASRSGLAGYEQYF.

This clonotype appeared a few times. The V and J genes are TRBV12-3 or TRBV12-4 and TRBJ1-6; D is undetermined. The CDR3 extends over 12 amino acids. Deletions cut 1 base from V and 10 bases from J, with 5 bases between. Written as DNA, the CDR3 is TGTGCCAGCAGTTTAGATACCTCACCCCTCCACTTT. Its translation: CASSLDTSPLHF.

The chain recombines TRBV12-3 or TRBV12-4 with TRBJ2-1; 13 positions match TRBD2. Trimming at V came to 4 bases and at J to 8 bases, leaving 11 bases not matched to a gene. The CDR3 runs 17 residues. CDR3 DNA: TGTGCCAGCAGTTCCCGGACTAGCGGGAGTATCAAAGATGAGCAGTTCTTC. Translation gives CASSSRTSGSIKDEQFF.

This chain connects TRBV9 to TRBJ2-1; D is possibly TRBD1 (6 bases). Germline values: CDR1 SGDLS, CDR2 YYNGEE. The CDR3 runs 15 residues. Between the trimmed V and J ends, which lost 4 bases and 0 bases, there was a span of 11 bases. The chain's CDR3 is CASSHRDDSYNEQFF. As DNA, the CDR3 is TGTGCCAGCAGCCACAGGGACGACTCCTACAATGAGCAGTTCTTC. Full variable domain (rest looked up from reference TRBV9 and TRBJ2-1): DSGVTQTPKHLITATGQRVTLRCSPRSGDLSVYWYQQSLDQGLQFLIQYYNGEERAKGNILERFSAQQFPDLHSELNLSSLELGDSALYFCASSHRDDSYNEQFFGPGTRLTVL.

The chain couples TRBV30 to TRBJ2-3, with 11 bases lining up with TRBD2. Per germline, CDR1 GTSNPN and CDR2 SVGIG (reference sequence). This CDR3 is 14 amino acids long. V was pared by 3 bases and J by 5 bases, with 4 bases of the junction left unmatched. CDR3 residues: CAWRPSGRKDTQYF. In DNA form, the CDR3 reads TGTGCCTGGAGGCCTAGCGGGAGGAAAGATACGCAGTATTTT.

The CDR3 region is CASSSAVTGGVTEAFF. CDR3 bases: TGTGCCAGCAGCTCAGCCGTGACAGGGGGGGTTACTGAAGCTTTCTTT. The chain employs TRBV7-2 and TRBJ1-1; 9 bases map to TRBD1. This CDR3 region has 16 residues. CDR1 is SGHTA, CDR2 FQGNSA, per germline. The V segment lost 4 bases and the J segment 5 bases; nucleotides outside the gene matches: 11. Full variable domain (remainder filled in from reference TRBV7-2 and TRBJ1-1): GAGVSQSPSNKVTEKGKDVELRCDPISGHTALYWYRQSLGQGLEFLIYFQGNSAPDKSGLPSDRFSAERTGGSVSTLTIQRTQQEDSAVYLCASSSAVTGGVTEAFFGQGTRLTVV.

In its sample, this clonotype was seen a few times. The chain joins TRBV9 to TRBJ2-3; D remains unclear. Per germline, CDR1 SGDLS and CDR2 YYNGEE. Trimming shortened V by 0 bases and J by 2 bases, and 7 bases separated the two germline ends. The CDR3 spans 14 residues. CDR3 amino acids: CASSVVPNTDTQYF. The CDR3 nucleotides are TGTGCCAGCAGCGTAGTCCCGAACACAGATACGCAGTATTTT.